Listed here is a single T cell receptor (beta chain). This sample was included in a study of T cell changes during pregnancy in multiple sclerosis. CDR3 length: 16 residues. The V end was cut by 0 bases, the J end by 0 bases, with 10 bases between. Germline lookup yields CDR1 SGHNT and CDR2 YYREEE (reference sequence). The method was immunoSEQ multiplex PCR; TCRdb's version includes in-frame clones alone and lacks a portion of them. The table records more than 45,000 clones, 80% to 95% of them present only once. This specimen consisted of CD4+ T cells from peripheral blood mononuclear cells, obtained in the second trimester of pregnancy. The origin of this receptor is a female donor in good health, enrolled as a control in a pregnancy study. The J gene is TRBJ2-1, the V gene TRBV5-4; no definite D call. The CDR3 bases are TGTGCCAGCAGCTTGGTACTTACGAGCTCCTACAATGAGCAGTTCTTC. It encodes CASSLVLTSSYNEQFF.